What follows are 5 T cell receptor beta chains derived from one specimen sequenced in a study of T-cell memory formation after mild COVID-19. TCRdb recomputed calls from the 5' RACE reads with MiXCR, one row per CDR3 protein. The sample records some 200,000 distinct CDR3 sequences, roughly 23% being singletons. The material sequenced was PBMCs or a T cell subset sorted from them (not recorded which). These receptors were collected from an adult woman who had mild COVID-19 (a few samples of this study predate the infection). Cell type and time point are not known.

The CDR3 DNA sequence: TGTGCCAGCAGCTCCGGAGGACTAGCGATGGGGGAGCAGTACTTC. It translates to CASSSGGLAMGEQYF. The V gene is TRBV13, the J gene TRBJ2-7, with 9 bases identical to TRBD2. The CDR3 spans 15 residues. Per germline, CDR1 PRHDT and CDR2 FYEKMQ (reference sequence). V gave up 4 bases and J gave up 7 bases; unmatched junction bases: 11.

In this sample, this clonotype turned up many times. V is TRBV9 and J is TRBJ2-1; D unresolved. There are 15 residues in the CDR3. Trimming removed 4 bases from V and 0 bases from J, with 11 bases in between. In germline, CDR1 is SGDLS, CDR2 YYNGEE. The CDR3: CASSPPLSSYNEQFF. CDR3 sequence (DNA): TGTGCCAGCAGCCCCCCGTTGAGCTCCTACAATGAGCAGTTCTTC.

This clonotype appeared a few times. This chain links TRBV12-3 or TRBV12-4 with TRBJ2-3, with 7 bases fitting TRBD2. V lost 3 bases and J lost 2; bases outside the gene matches: 5. The CDR3 sequence is 15 residues long. The DNA for the CDR3 is TGTGCCAGCAGTTTCCTAGAGCGGGACACAGATACGCAGTATTTT. It is translated as CASSFLERDTDTQYF.

Only a few counts were recorded for this clonotype. The J gene is TRBJ1-3, the V gene TRBV4-2, with 9 bases that match TRBD1. Germline-derived CDR1 and CDR2 are LGHNA and YNFKEQ. Trimming cost V 0 bases and J 8 bases; bases outside gene matches: 5. There are 15 residues in the CDR3. The CDR3 sequence: CASSQDTGGGDTIYF. The CDR3 DNA reads TGTGCCAGCAGCCAAGACACAGGGGGCGGGGACACCATATATTTT.

This rearrangement joins TRBV7-3 to TRBJ1-1, with D possibly matching TRBD1 (5 bases). V shed 5 bases and J shed 1 base, with 11 bases lying between them. Germline CDR1 reads SGHTA; CDR2 reads FQGTGA. This CDR3 is built from 14 residues. The CDR3 region is CASSTGTGNTEAFF. CDR3 DNA: TGTGCCAGCAGCACTGGGACGGGGAACACTGAAGCTTTCTTT.